This T cell receptor beta chain was recorded in a study (dated by TCRdb to about 2016). The library was prepared using RT-PCR. Instrument used: Illumina MiSeq. Using fastp at Q25 and MiXCR, TCRdb reprocessed the public reads and kept productive beta chains. Merged by CDR3 protein, the rows form single entries marked with the most common genes and DNA. The sample yields about 700,000 distinct CDR3 sequences; around 14% were counted once. The ten largest clones add up to just over 3.5% of the sample. In its sample, this clonotype was seen many times. Its antigen is still unknown. Base qualities were left out, and no much larger clone turns up one base away. The source of this sequence is a female donor in good health, serving as a healthy control. Sequences were obtained from memory CD4+ T cells from blood.

The nucleotide sequence is TGTGCCAGCAGTTGGGGGACAGGGGGTTCACCCCTCCACTTT. Its coded protein is CASSWGTGGSPLHF. The chain joins TRBV12-3 or TRBV12-4 to TRBJ1-6; 11 bases in the middle match TRBD1. V loses 4 bases at its end and J loses 9 bases; junction bases beyond the gene matches: 2. Taken from cysteine to phenylalanine, the CDR3 has 14 residues. Only the CDR3 DNA stays, 42 bases, in frame from base 1.